This T cell receptor beta chain was recorded in a study of T cell changes during pregnancy in multiple sclerosis. TCRdb's table, derived via immunoSEQ multiplex PCR, lists solely in-frame clones and lacks some. The table shows tens of thousands of clones, with approximately 92% occurring only once. The V gene's germline CDR1 is SGHTS and CDR2 YDEGEE. The CDR3 has 16 amino acids. With 4 bases clipped from V and 1 base from J, the junction kept 5 bases outside the gene matches. The rearrangement uses TRBV5-8 and TRBJ2-4, with 10 bases identical to TRBD1. The sequence derives from a female donor with multiple sclerosis, enrolled in a pregnancy study. Material: CD4+ T cells from peripheral blood mononuclear cells, obtained in the third trimester of pregnancy. CDR3 DNA sequence: TGTGCCAGCAGCGGACGGGGACAGGGGGCCAAAAACATTCAGTACTTC. Translation gives CASSGRGQGAKNIQYF.